This TCR beta chain was captured by sequencing in a study of blood T cell repertoires in COVID-19. Background on the study: Specimens from acute and convalescent COVID-19 originated in the United States, Italy and Spain.

Authors' processing steps: Amplification of reference gene primers provided the estimated nucleated cell counts. Method: immunoSEQ multiplex PCR; TCRdb's copy keeps in-frame clones and lacks some. Clone size and the V and J calls come from that table; the DNA yielded D and trimming. The data hold some 100,000 clones, with 81% observed a single time. Germline V CDR1 and CDR2: MGHRA, YSYEKL. This CDR3 region has 16 residues. The ends lost 0 bases at V and 8 bases at J; junction bases unmatched: 10. The V call is TRBV4-1, the J call TRBJ1-2; 9 bases are shared with TRBD1. The origin of this receptor is a man older than 75 with active or convalescent COVID-19. The material sequenced was peripheral blood. Here the CDR3 reads CASSQDSLGQGSGYTF. DNA of the CDR3: TGCGCCAGCAGCCAAGATTCCCTTGGACAGGGGAGCGGCTACACCTTC.